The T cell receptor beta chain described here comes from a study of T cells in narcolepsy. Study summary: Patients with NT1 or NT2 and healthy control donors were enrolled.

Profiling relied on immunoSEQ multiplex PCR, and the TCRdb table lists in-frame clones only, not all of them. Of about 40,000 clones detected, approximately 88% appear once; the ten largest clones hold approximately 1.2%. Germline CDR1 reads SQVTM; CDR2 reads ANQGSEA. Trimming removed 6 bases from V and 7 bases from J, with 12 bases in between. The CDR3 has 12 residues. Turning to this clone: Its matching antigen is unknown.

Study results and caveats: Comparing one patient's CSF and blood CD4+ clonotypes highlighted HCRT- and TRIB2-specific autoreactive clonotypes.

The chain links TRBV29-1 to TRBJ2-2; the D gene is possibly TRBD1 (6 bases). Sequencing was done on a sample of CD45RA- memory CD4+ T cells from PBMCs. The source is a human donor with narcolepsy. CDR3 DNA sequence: TGCAGCGTCTCCACAGGGATCGGGGAGCTGTTTTTT. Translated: CSVSTGIGELFF.